The T cell receptor (beta chain) described here comes from a study of CD8+CD57+ T cells in acquired aplastic anemia. Overall study: Across the sorted CD4+ and CD8+ cells, DNA amounts averaged roughly 3 ug. Among healthy donors, CD4+ cells averaged approximately 11 million reads.

The CDR3 extends over 14 amino acids. CDR1 SEHNR and CDR2 FQNEAQ come from the germline V gene (reference sequence). The ends were cut back, 6 bases at V and 8 bases at J, with 19 bases in the middle. Study-wide findings and caveats: Significant differences in CD8+ Simpson's diversity were not observed between patients and controls. Common to patients and controls were approximately 30 CD8+ CDR3 sequences.

Concerning this clonotype: The antigen is not known.

Genomic DNA provided the template from which TCR beta VDJ and CDR3 profiles were obtained. Via MiXCR, TCRdb re-called the reads, giving one row per CDR3 protein. The repertoire has hundreds of thousands of distinct CDR3 sequences, roughly 64% of them found once; the top ten carry 4%. What was sequenced was sorted CD4+, CD8+, or CD8+CD57+ T cells (not recorded which) from PBMCs. The TCR comes from a human donor in good health, serving as a control. This chain uses TRBV7-9 with TRBJ1-2; D is undetermined. CDR3 in amino acids: CASSFYDWAVGYTF. The CDR3 DNA sequence: TGTGCCAGCAGTTTCTACGACTGGGCCGTCGGCTACACCTTC.